This TCR beta chain originates from a study of regulatory T cells in long-lasting Graves disease. Findings and limits, study-wide: Analysis covered peripheral blood alone, not thyroid tissue. The sample size was small, and this may have reduced accuracy.

Germline V gene sequence: CDR1 DFQATT, CDR2 SNEGSKA (reference sequence). This CDR3 has 14 residues. The ends were cut back, 3 bases at V and 2 bases at J, with 13 bases in the middle. TCR beta libraries were built with iRepertoire HTBI primers and Arm-PCR of CDR3 regions. TCRdb re-derived calls from the multiplex PCR reads in MiXCR, one entry per CDR3 protein. The repertoire holds 500,000 to 800,000 distinct CDR3 sequences, with around 30% as singletons. Time point: persistent/refractory GD, antithyroid drugs over 5 years with positive TRAb. Extracted PBMC RNA gave rise to the TCR library. Patients were from an endocrinology department in Xi'an, China. Worth noting for this clonotype: Its antigen is unidentified.

The V gene is TRBV20-1, the J gene TRBJ1-1; the D gene is possibly TRBD1 (5 bases). The specimen was peripheral blood mononuclear cells (PBMCs), collected when the disease was refractory, from a patient treated with antithyroid drugs. This sequence originates from a female donor with Graves disease. CDR3 sequence: CSARERQFNTEAFF. CDR3 DNA: TGCAGTGCTAGGGAACGACAGTTTAACACTGAAGCTTTCTTT.